This T cell receptor beta chain was captured in a study of shared clonotypes between healthy human individuals. Study-level information: Samples came from a couple of female and three male donors aged 18 to 49. The study, taken as a whole, reports: Inspection by rarefaction showed sorted-subset sequencing to be incomplete despite large depth. Of the naive CD4 clonotypes, 4% to 5% were shared across a few donors. Memory subsets generally showed lower estimated richness than naive subsets.

As regards this clone: Its antigen is as yet unknown.

This CDR3 is 14 amino acids long. The germline V gene has CDR1 SGHRS and CDR2 YFSETQ. Trimming removed 4 bases from V and 4 bases from J, with 12 bases in between. The table came from immunoSEQ multiplex PCR; TCRdb's copy has only in-frame clones and leaves some out. The profile covers 900,000 to 1,200,000 clones, with around 82% appearing a single time and 0.5% to 0.65% taken by the ten largest. The clonotype originates from a man younger than 30 in good health. Some clones in this sample may be carry-over from other donors' samples. This rearrangement joins TRBV5-1 to TRBJ2-1; D tentatively fits TRBD1 or TRBD2 (5 bases each). Sequenced input: memory CD4+ T cells from PBMCs. Subset defined: CD45RA-negative fraction. The CDR3 sequence is CASSPRDGYNEQFF. The CDR3 DNA sequence: TGCGCCAGCAGCCCCCGGGACGGGTACAATGAGCAGTTCTTC.